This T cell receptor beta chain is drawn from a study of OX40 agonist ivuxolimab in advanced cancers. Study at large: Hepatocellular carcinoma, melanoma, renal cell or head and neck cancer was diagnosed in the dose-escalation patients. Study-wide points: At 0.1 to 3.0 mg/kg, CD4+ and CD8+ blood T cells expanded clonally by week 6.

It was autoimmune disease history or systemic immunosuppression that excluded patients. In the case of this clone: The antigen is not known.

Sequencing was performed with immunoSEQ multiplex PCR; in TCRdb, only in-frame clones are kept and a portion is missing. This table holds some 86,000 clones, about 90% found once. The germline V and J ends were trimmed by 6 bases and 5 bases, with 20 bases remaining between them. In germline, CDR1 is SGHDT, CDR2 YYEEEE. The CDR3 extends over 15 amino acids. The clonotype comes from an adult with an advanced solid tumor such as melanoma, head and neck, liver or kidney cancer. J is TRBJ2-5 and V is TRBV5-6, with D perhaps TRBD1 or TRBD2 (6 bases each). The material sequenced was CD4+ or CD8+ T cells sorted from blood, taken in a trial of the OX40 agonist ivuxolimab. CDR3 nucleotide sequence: TGTGCCAGCACCCCGGCCGGGGGCACGAGGGAGACCCAGTACTTC. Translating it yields CASTPAGGTRETQYF.